This T cell receptor beta chain was identified in a study of cytomegalovirus exposure and HLA in healthy donors. Primers: 60 Vbeta forward and 13 Jbeta reverse. Generated by immunoSEQ multiplex PCR, the TCRdb table keeps only in-frame clones and is missing some. The sample yields under 55,000 clones, around 70% seen once. This TCR came from a man aged 18 to 35 in good health and CMV-seronegative. Sequencing was done on a sample of PBMCs.

The chain's CDR3 is CASSDLGSEQFF. The CDR3 nucleotides read TGTGCCAGCAGTGACCTGGGTAGCGAGCAGTTCTTC. The V and J genes are TRBV6-1 and TRBJ2-1; unclear D gene. In germline, CDR1 is MNHNS, CDR2 SASEGT. The CDR3 sequence is 12 residues long. V was pared by 3 bases and J by 10 bases, with 10 bases between.